Below are 32 T cell receptor beta chains sequenced from a single sample in a study of cytomegalovirus exposure and HLA in healthy donors. The table came from immunoSEQ multiplex PCR; TCRdb's copy has only in-frame clones and leaves some out. The repertoire holds around 160,000 clones, with around 90% as singletons. Sequences were obtained from PBMCs. These receptor sequences come from a woman aged 18-35 years in good health and CMV-seropositive.

The chain couples TRBV30 to TRBJ2-5; D is uncertain. The CDR3 loop spans 13 amino acids. The germline V gene has CDR1 GTSNPN and CDR2 SVGIG (reference sequence). V was cut by 6 bases and J by 5 bases, with 16 bases left in between. The CDR3 DNA sequence: TGTGCCTGTTACGGGTCGGCCTCCGAGACCCAGTACTTC. Its protein is CACYGSASETQYF.

The chain uses TRBV28 and TRBJ2-3, with no clear D. The germline V gene encodes CDR1 MDHEN and CDR2 SYDVKM. The CDR3 has 12 amino acids. Trimming shortened V by 1 base and J by 4 bases, and 3 bases separated the two germline ends. This CDR3 is CASSLSSDTQYF. CDR3 bases: TGTGCCAGCAGTTTATCGTCAGATACGCAGTATTTT.

This chain joins TRBV2 and TRBJ1-1; unclear D gene. CDR1 and CDR2 from the germline V gene are SNHLY and FYNNEI. The V and J ends lost 2 bases and 4 bases respectively, with 14 bases between them. This CDR3 spans 15 amino acids. The CDR3 region is CASSEFPGMGTEAFF. CDR3 coding DNA: TGTGCCAGCAGTGAATTTCCGGGAATGGGCACTGAAGCTTTCTTT.

The chain joins TRBV4-1 to TRBJ1-2; TRBD1 is a possible D gene (5 bases). Germline CDR1 reads MGHRA; CDR2 reads YSYEKL. The length of the CDR3 is 16 residues. The germline V and J ends were trimmed by 8 bases and 4 bases, with 23 bases remaining between them. Here the CDR3 DNA reads TGCGCCAGCGGTGATCTTGACCAGGGTGTAATCTATGGCTACACCTTC. This gives the protein CASGDLDQGVIYGYTF.

The chain carries TRBV18 and TRBJ2-7; D perhaps matches TRBD2 (5 bases). Germline V CDR1 and CDR2: KGHSH, LQKENI. This CDR3 has 16 amino acids. Trimming stripped 4 bases from V and 1 base from J, with 17 bases between. The CDR3 here is CASSQRLRDKSYEQYF. The CDR3 nucleotides are TGTGCCAGCTCACAAAGGTTGAGGGATAAGTCCTACGAGCAGTACTTC.

This chain links TRBV10-3 with TRBJ2-7; 14 nucleotides align to TRBD2. There are 12 residues in the CDR3. Trimming removed 11 bases from V and 6 bases from J; junction bases left unmatched: 3. Per germline, CDR1 ENHRY and CDR2 SYGVKD. DNA for the CDR3: TGTGCCGTGGGGACTAGCGGGGGCGAGCAGTACTTC. This translates into CAVGTSGGEQYF.

The genes are TRBV9 and TRBJ2-1; 11 positions match TRBD2. The CDR3 loop spans 16 amino acids. The ends lost 0 bases at V and 3 bases at J; junction bases unmatched: 2. CDR1 SGDLS and CDR2 YYNGEE come from the germline V gene. For the CDR3, the DNA is TGTGCCAGCAGCGTAGGGGGACTAGCGGACTACAATGAGCAGTTCTTC. Residues: CASSVGGLADYNEQFF.

The genes are TRBV7-9 and TRBJ2-1, with 10 nucleotides matching TRBD2. Trimming at V came to 5 bases and at J to 8 bases, leaving 12 bases not matched to a gene. The CDR3 sequence is 16 residues long. The germline V gene has CDR1 SEHNR and CDR2 FQNEAQ (reference sequence). The CDR3 sequence is CASSARIAGGIDEQFF. The CDR3 DNA sequence: TGTGCCAGCAGCGCCCGGATAGCGGGGGGTATCGATGAGCAGTTCTTC.

V usage is TRBV9 and J usage is TRBJ2-7, with 9 bases identical to TRBD1. V lost 3 bases and J lost 7; bases outside the gene matches: 5. The CDR3 is 13 residues long. Germline assignment: CDR1 SGDLS and CDR2 YYNGEE. CDR3 bases: TGTGCCAGCAGCGCTGGGACAGGGCGGGAGCAGTACTTC. Translating it yields CASSAGTGREQYF.

The chain has TRBV12-5 and TRBJ1-3, with D possibly being TRBD1 (5 bases). The germline V gene encodes CDR1 LGHNT and CDR2 FRNRAP. The CDR3 extends over 16 amino acids. V was clipped by 6 bases and J by 0 bases, with 15 bases between them. This CDR3 reads CASGSAGGISGNTIYF. The CDR3 region has the DNA TGTGCTAGTGGATCCGCCGGGGGGATCTCTGGAAACACCATATATTTT.

This clone was detected only once. J is TRBJ2-1 and V is TRBV2; 9 bases line up with TRBD2. The trim removed 6 bases at V and 2 bases at J, leaving 2 bases unmatched. This CDR3 has 14 residues. Per the germline V gene, CDR1 is SNHLY and CDR2 is FYNNEI. This CDR3 reads CASRGTSPYNEQFF. The CDR3 coding sequence is TGTGCCAGCAGGGGGACTAGCCCCTACAATGAGCAGTTCTTC. The whole variable domain, remainder taken from reference TRBV2 and TRBJ2-1, is EPEVTQTPSHQVTQMGQEVILRCVPISNHLYFYWYRQILGQKVEFLVSFYNNEISEKSEIFDDQFSVERPDGSNFTLKIRSTKLEDSAMYFCASRGTSPYNEQFFGPGTRLTVL.

The CDR3 region is CATFGDMSMNTEAFF. CDR3 DNA sequence: TGTGCCACCTTCGGCGACATGTCCATGAACACTGAAGCTTTCTTT. The rearrangement uses TRBV6-4 and TRBJ1-1; unclear D gene. V was trimmed by 10 bases and J by 0 bases, leaving 18 bases between them. Germline values: CDR1 MRHNA, CDR2 SNTAGT. This CDR3 comprises 15 residues.

J is TRBJ2-7 and V is TRBV5-1; TRBD1 matches at 9 bases. The V and J ends lost 2 bases and 6 bases, in that order; junction bases with no gene match: 6. CDR3 length: 14 amino acids. Germline lookup yields CDR1 SGHRS and CDR2 YFSETQ. The CDR3 protein is CASSFIRQGGEQYF. The CDR3 DNA follows: TGCGCCAGCAGCTTTATCCGACAGGGGGGCGAGCAGTACTTC. The whole variable domain, filled in from reference TRBV5-1 and TRBJ2-7, reads KAGVTQTPRYLIKTRGQQVTLSCSPISGHRSVSWYQQTPGQGLQFLFEYFSETQRNKGNFPGRFSGRQFSNSRSEMNVSTLELGDSALYLCASSFIRQGGEQYFGPGTRLTVT.

The V gene is TRBV9, the J gene TRBJ2-7, with D tentatively TRBD1 (5 bases). Trimming left V 0 bases short and J 1 base short, with 11 bases between. From germline, CDR1 is SGDLS and CDR2 YYNGEE. The CDR3 runs 15 residues. The CDR3 is CASSVGGARSYEQYF. DNA for the CDR3: TGTGCCAGCAGCGTAGGGGGCGCACGATCCTACGAGCAGTACTTC. The full variable domain, completed using reference TRBV9 and TRBJ2-7, is DSGVTQTPKHLITATGQRVTLRCSPRSGDLSVYWYQQSLDQGLQFLIQYYNGEERAKGNILERFSAQQFPDLHSELNLSSLELGDSALYFCASSVGGARSYEQYFGPGTRLTVT.

This clone has only one observation. The chain combines TRBV6-1 with TRBJ2-1; D call uncertain. CDR1 and CDR2 (germline): MNHNS, SASEGT. The CDR3 is made up of 11 amino acids. With 2 bases removed from V and 7 bases from J, the gap between germline ends came to 3 bases. CDR3 region: CASSEPNEQFF. CDR3 DNA sequence: TGTGCCAGCAGTGAACCGAATGAGCAGTTCTTC.

The chain joins TRBV5-1 to TRBJ2-3, with unresolved D. Germline V gene data show CDR1 as SGHRS and CDR2 as YFSETQ. Between the trimmed V and J ends, which lost 1 base and 3 bases, there was a span of 3 bases. The CDR3 has 12 amino acids. CDR3 bases: TGCGCCAGCAGCTTGACTACAGATACGCAGTATTTT. This encodes CASSLTTDTQYF.

This clone was detected a few times. The V call is TRBV19, the J call TRBJ1-4; 8 positions agree with TRBD1. The CDR3 spans 16 residues. V lost 4 bases, J lost 3 bases, and 7 bases stayed unmatched. Germline V lookup: CDR1 LNHDA, CDR2 SQIVND (reference sequence). The CDR3 loop reads CASSTTGVLSNEKLFF. The CDR3 DNA reads as TGTGCCAGTAGTACGACAGGGGTTCTATCTAATGAAAAACTGTTTTTT.

The genes are TRBV6-5 and TRBJ1-2; 9 bases line up with TRBD1. After removal of 5 bases from V and 6 bases from J, the junction contained 7 bases not matched to a gene. The CDR3 has 14 residues. The V gene's germline CDR1 is MNHEY and CDR2 SVGAGI. The CDR3 protein is CASSQIQGANGYTF. The CDR3 region has the DNA TGTGCCAGCAGTCAGATACAGGGGGCAAATGGCTACACCTTC.

The chain carries TRBV27 and TRBJ2-7, with 9 bases that match TRBD1. CDR3 length: 14 residues. Trimming removed 3 bases from V and 2 bases from J; junction bases left unmatched: 2. Germline V gene sequence: CDR1 MNHEY, CDR2 SMNVEV (reference sequence). The CDR3 is CASSFGQGTYEQYF. The CDR3 DNA follows: TGTGCCAGCAGTTTTGGACAGGGGACCTACGAGCAGTACTTC.

V is TRBV27 and J is TRBJ2-3; 14 bases fit TRBD2. CDR1 and CDR2 (germline): MNHEY, SMNVEV (reference sequence). Trimming cost V 4 bases and J 1 base; bases outside gene matches: 13. The CDR3 has 20 residues. The CDR3 sequence: CASSSRTSGRSGVGTDTQYF. CDR3 DNA sequence: TGTGCCAGCAGTTCGAGGACTAGCGGGAGGTCGGGGGTAGGCACAGATACGCAGTATTTT.

This clone was detected a few times. This chain uses TRBV2 with TRBJ1-2, with 8 bases fitting TRBD1. Per the germline V gene, CDR1 is SNHLY and CDR2 is FYNNEI. The CDR3 is made up of 14 amino acids. With V trimmed by 3 bases and J by 2 bases, 2 bases remained unmatched. For the CDR3, the DNA is TGTGCCAGCAGTGAGCAGGGGGCGAACTATGGCTACACCTTC. Residues: CASSEQGANYGYTF.

The gene calls are TRBV7-9 and TRBJ2-3, with TRBD1 matching over 9 bases. The CDR3 runs 15 residues. V was clipped by 4 bases and J by 5 bases; unmatched bases: 7. Germline V lookup: CDR1 SEHNR, CDR2 FQNEAQ (reference sequence). The CDR3 here is CASSYRTGVGDTQYF. DNA for the CDR3: TGTGCCAGCAGCTACCGGACAGGGGTCGGAGATACGCAGTATTTT.

V is TRBV4-3 and J is TRBJ1-4; weak D call: TRBD1 (6 bases). The CDR3 has 16 amino acids. The germline V and J ends were trimmed by 0 bases and 8 bases, with 16 bases remaining between them. CDR1 LGHNA and CDR2 YSLEER come from the germline V gene. In DNA, the CDR3 is TGCGCCAGCAGCCAAGATCCCCAGGGGTGGATGGAAAAACTGTTTTTT. It yields the protein CASSQDPQGWMEKLFF.

J is TRBJ2-7 and V is TRBV2; D call uncertain. The length of the CDR3 is 10 residues. V gave up 4 bases and J gave up 5 bases, with 3 bases separating them. Germline CDR1 SNHLY, CDR2 FYNNEI. CDR3 sequence: CASSANEQYF. The CDR3 bases are TGTGCCAGCAGTGCCAACGAGCAGTACTTC.

Only one count was recorded for this clone. The chain is built from TRBV7-3 and TRBJ2-2; the match to TRBD2 covers 10 bases. Germline V gene sequence: CDR1 SGHTA, CDR2 FQGTGA. CDR3 size: 17 residues. Trimming at V came to 5 bases and at J to 6 bases, leaving 12 bases not matched to a gene. The CDR3 sequence: CASSPTLAGVGPGELFF. CDR3 sequence (DNA): TGTGCCAGCAGCCCTACCCTAGCGGGAGTAGGGCCCGGGGAGCTGTTTTTT. The entire variable domain, with the rest obtained from reference TRBV7-3 and TRBJ2-2, is as follows: GAGVSQTPSNKVTEKGKYVELRCDPISGHTALYWYRQSLGQGPEFLIYFQGTGAADDSGLPNDRFFAVRPEGSVSTLKIQRTERGDSAVYLCASSPTLAGVGPGELFFGEGSRLTVL.

This chain links TRBV25-1 with TRBJ1-3, with D tentatively TRBD1 (5 bases). Germline CDR1 MGHDK, CDR2 SYGVNS. This CDR3 has 18 amino acids. The ends were cut back, 4 bases at V and 0 bases at J, with 19 bases in the middle. This CDR3 is CASSVQLPGSSSGNTIYF. The CDR3 DNA reads as TGTGCCAGCAGTGTCCAATTGCCAGGGTCGAGCTCTGGAAACACCATATATTTT.

The chain links TRBV15 to TRBJ1-5; 7 positions agree with TRBD1. V was clipped by 3 bases and J by 2 bases; unmatched bases: 4. Germline V CDR1 and CDR2: LNHNV, YYDKDF (reference sequence). This CDR3 contains 15 residues. CDR3 sequence (DNA): TGTGCCACCAGCAGGCGCGGGACAGGCAATCAGCCCCAGCATTTT. Protein sequence: CATSRRGTGNQPQHF. The full variable domain, its missing parts supplied by reference TRBV15 and TRBJ1-5, is DAMVIQNPRYQVTQFGKPVTLSCSQTLNHNVMYWYQQKSSQAPKLLFHYYDKDFNNEADTPDNFQSRRPNTSFCFLDIRSPGLGDTAMYLCATSRRGTGNQPQHFGDGTRLSIL.

CDR3 nucleotide sequence: TGTGCCAGCAGCTTACGCCGACAGGGTTGGACCGGGGAGCTGTTTTTT. It yields the protein CASSLRRQGWTGELFF. The chain employs TRBV7-3 and TRBJ2-2; 7 nucleotides align to TRBD1. Germline V lookup: CDR1 SGHTA, CDR2 FQGTGA. Unmatched junction bases numbered 8, after V lost 2 bases and J lost 5 bases. The CDR3 consists of 16 residues. Filled out from reference TRBV7-3 and TRBJ2-2, the complete variable domain reads GAGVSQTPSNKVTEKGKYVELRCDPISGHTALYWYRQSLGQGPEFLIYFQGTGAADDSGLPNDRFFAVRPEGSVSTLKIQRTERGDSAVYLCASSLRRQGWTGELFFGEGSRLTVL.

The chain is built from TRBV11-2 and TRBJ1-3; D is possibly TRBD1 (5 bases). Deletions cut 3 bases from V and 1 base from J, with 10 bases between. This CDR3 has 15 amino acids. Germline V gene lookup returns CDR1 SGHAT and CDR2 FQNNGV. As DNA, the CDR3 is TGTGCCAGCAGCTTGGCAGGGAAGTCTGGAAACACCATATATTTT. Translation gives CASSLAGKSGNTIYF.

V usage is TRBV6-5 and J usage is TRBJ1-5, with no clear D. The CDR3 runs 15 residues. V was trimmed by 4 bases and J by 6 bases, leaving 16 bases between them. Germline values: CDR1 MNHEY, CDR2 SVGAGI. The CDR3 loop reads CASSLSLLAGQPQHF. The CDR3 nucleotides are TGTGCCAGCAGTTTGTCTTTGTTGGCAGGTCAGCCCCAGCATTTT.

The gene calls are TRBV11-2 and TRBJ2-1, with D hard to call. CDR3 length: 15 residues. Trimming shortened V by 5 bases and J by 7 bases, and 18 bases separated the two germline ends. Germline V gives CDR1 SGHAT, CDR2 FQNNGV. The CDR3 DNA follows: TGTGCCAGCAGCGACTTTTCGCGGCACCTAAATGAGCAGTTCTTC. It encodes CASSDFSRHLNEQFF.

This rearrangement joins TRBV6-4 to TRBJ2-7; 9 bases line up with TRBD2. The length of the CDR3 is 16 residues. V lost 6 bases and J lost 6; bases outside the gene matches: 15. Germline V lookup: CDR1 MRHNA, CDR2 SNTAGT. As DNA, the CDR3 is TGTGCCAGCAGCGATACCCCGGGACTAGCACGTTCCGAGCAGTACTTC. It codes for CASSDTPGLARSEQYF.